This record concerns one TCR beta chain sequence. Its target is not known. TCRdb reanalysed the 5' RACE reads using MiXCR and keeps one entry per CDR3 protein. The sample includes hundreds of thousands of distinct CDR3 sequences, over 9.5% of them seen just once. This sample is part of a study of CD8 T cells in ankylosing spondylitis. Notes on the study in general: A TCR beta motif of 7 or 8 highly homologous variants appeared characteristic of ankylosing spondylitis blood. Disease-linked clones bore a CD8+ phenotype and were relatively rare in peripheral blood. Disease-linked clones reportedly concentrated significantly in matched ankylosing spondylitis synovial fluid.

The source material was blood, either unsorted or a sorted T cell fraction (not recorded which). This TCR was recovered from a male donor with ankylosing spondylitis or in good health (not recorded which).

This CDR3 reads CASSQRQGSTDTQYF. As DNA, the CDR3 is TGTGCCAGTAGCCAGAGACAGGGAAGCACAGATACGCAGTATTTT. The chain couples TRBV19 to TRBJ2-3; TRBD1 matches 7 bases. The CDR3 consists of 15 residues. V lost 6 bases to trimming and J lost 0 bases; unmatched junction nucleotides: 6. CDR1 and CDR2 (germline): LNHDA, SQIVND (reference sequence).